A selection of T cell receptor beta chains follows, all from one sample in a study of T cell responses to AZD1222 COVID-19 vaccine. Profiling relied on immunoSEQ multiplex PCR, and the TCRdb table lists in-frame clones only, not all of them. This table has 110,000 to 150,000 clones, approximately 93% appearing once. The material was peripheral blood, obtained on day 0 of MenACWY control vaccination. These receptors originate from an adult in good health. Each CDR3 is given with its conserved first and last residue. Fields, in order: V gene, clone size, D gene, J gene, CDR3 DNA, CDR3 protein. D genes are given only for firm matches. Some rows have no size entry. The others give once, few or many, or a class for an expanded clone.

v_gene: TRBV6-4; abundance: .; d_gene: TRBD2; j_gene: TRBJ2-1; CDR3nt: TGTGCCAGCAGTCCCGGGACTAGCAATGAGCAGTTCTTC; CDR3aa: CASSPGTSNEQFF
v_gene: TRBV2; abundance: .; d_gene: .; j_gene: TRBJ1-2; CDR3nt: TGTGCCAGATCCCCACAGGGAGACTATGGCTACACCTTC; CDR3aa: CARSPQGDYGYTF
v_gene: TRBV5-1; abundance: once; d_gene: TRBD1; j_gene: TRBJ2-1; CDR3nt: TGCGCCAGCAGGCTAGGACAGGGCGGGGCTAATGAGCAGTTCTTC; CDR3aa: CASRLGQGGANEQFF
v_gene: TRBV5-1; abundance: once; d_gene: .; j_gene: TRBJ2-7; CDR3nt: TGCGCCAGCAGCTTGAGGGCGCGGGAACCTTTT; CDR3aa: CASSLRAREPF
v_gene: TRBV5-1; abundance: .; d_gene: .; j_gene: TRBJ2-5; CDR3nt: TGCGCCAGCAGTTCCACCGCGAGCCAAGAGACCCAGTACTTC; CDR3aa: CASSSTASQETQYF
v_gene: TRBV18; abundance: .; d_gene: .; j_gene: TRBJ1-1; CDR3nt: TGTGCCAGCTCACCCAGGGTCGGGGACACTGAAGCTTTCTTT; CDR3aa: CASSPRVGDTEAFF
v_gene: TRBV5-1; abundance: .; d_gene: TRBD1; j_gene: TRBJ1-4; CDR3nt: TGCGCCAGCAGCATCTCAGGGGGCACTAATGAAAAACTGTTTTTT; CDR3aa: CASSISGGTNEKLFF
v_gene: TRBV19; abundance: .; d_gene: .; j_gene: TRBJ2-3; CDR3nt: TGTGCCAGTAGTTTGGTAGCTGCAGATACGCAGTATTTT; CDR3aa: CASSLVAADTQYF
v_gene: TRBV2; abundance: .; d_gene: .; j_gene: TRBJ1-2; CDR3nt: TGTGCCAGCAGTCCCCCCGGCTATGGCTACACCTTC; CDR3aa: CASSPPGYGYTF
v_gene: TRBV13; abundance: .; d_gene: .; j_gene: TRBJ2-1; CDR3nt: TGTGCCAGCAGCTCCCGCGGAAGCTCCTACAATGAGCAGTTCTTC; CDR3aa: CASSSRGSSYNEQFF
v_gene: TRBV3-1/TRBV3-2; abundance: .; d_gene: .; j_gene: TRBJ1-5; CDR3nt: TGTGCCAGCAGCTATGGACAGCCGAGCAATCAGCCCCAGCATTTT; CDR3aa: CASSYGQPSNQPQHF
v_gene: TRBV5-1; abundance: .; d_gene: TRBD2; j_gene: TRBJ2-3; CDR3nt: TGCGCCAGCAGCTGGGGCCGAGCGGGAGCAGCAGATACGCAGTATTTT; CDR3aa: CASSWGRAGAADTQYF
v_gene: TRBV6-5; abundance: .; d_gene: .; j_gene: TRBJ1-6; CDR3nt: TGTGCCAGCAGCCCACAGCCGCCTAATTCACCCCTCCACTTT; CDR3aa: CASSPQPPNSPLHF
v_gene: TRBV3-1/TRBV3-2; abundance: .; d_gene: .; j_gene: TRBJ2-1; CDR3nt: TGTGCCAGCAGCCAAGGGGTGGGTGGGGAATGGCAGTTCTTC; CDR3aa: CASSQGVGGEWQFF
v_gene: TRBV25-1; abundance: once; d_gene: .; j_gene: TRBJ2-7; CDR3nt: TGTGCCAGCAGCCTCGTGGAGAATACGGGCGAGCAGTACTTC; CDR3aa: CASSLVENTGEQYF
v_gene: TRBV5-1; abundance: .; d_gene: .; j_gene: TRBJ1-4; CDR3nt: TGCGCCAGCAGTCCGGACTGGAGTGGGCTTGAAAAACTGTTTTTT; CDR3aa: CASSPDWSGLEKLFF
v_gene: TRBV5-4; abundance: once; d_gene: .; j_gene: TRBJ1-2; CDR3nt: TGTGCCAGCACCCTCGATAACTATGGCTACACCTTC; CDR3aa: CASTLDNYGYTF
v_gene: TRBV28; abundance: once; d_gene: TRBD1; j_gene: TRBJ2-5; CDR3nt: TGTGCCAGCAGTTCTGTGGGGACAGGAGCCAAAGAGACCCAGTACTTC; CDR3aa: CASSSVGTGAKETQYF
v_gene: TRBV5-5; abundance: .; d_gene: .; j_gene: TRBJ1-5; CDR3nt: TGTGCCAGCAGCTTAGGGTGGAGCAATCAGCCCCAGCATTTT; CDR3aa: CASSLGWSNQPQHF
v_gene: TRBV2; abundance: .; d_gene: .; j_gene: TRBJ2-1; CDR3nt: TGTGCCAGCAGGAAGGAGACAATCTCCTACAATGAGCAGTTCTTC; CDR3aa: CASRKETISYNEQFF
v_gene: TRBV29-1; abundance: .; d_gene: TRBD1; j_gene: TRBJ1-1; CDR3nt: TGCAGCGTTGAATCGACAGGGTTGACGAGCGCTGAAGCTTTCTTT; CDR3aa: CSVESTGLTSAEAFF
v_gene: TRBV14; abundance: .; d_gene: .; j_gene: TRBJ2-1; CDR3nt: TGTGCCAGCAGCCCCCATCCCCCAGGGGAGCAGTTCTTC; CDR3aa: CASSPHPPGEQFF
v_gene: TRBV5-1; abundance: .; d_gene: .; j_gene: TRBJ2-1; CDR3nt: TGCGCCAGCAGCTCCACACGGAGGGACTCCTACAATGAGCAGTTCTTC; CDR3aa: CASSSTRRDSYNEQFF
v_gene: TRBV19; abundance: once; d_gene: .; j_gene: TRBJ1-1; CDR3nt: TGTGCCAGTAGTATAGGTCAAGGGTACACTGAAGCTTTCTTT; CDR3aa: CASSIGQGYTEAFF
v_gene: TRBV15; abundance: .; d_gene: .; j_gene: TRBJ2-7; CDR3nt: TGTGCCACCAGCAGAATAGAGGTGGGCTACGAGCAGTACTTC; CDR3aa: CATSRIEVGYEQYF